Listed here is a single T cell receptor (beta chain). Its antigen is unidentified. A process of 5'RACE template switching, which added a universal primer site and UMIs, was used to make TCR cDNA. Using its own MiXCR run on the 5' RACE reads, TCRdb lists one record per CDR3 protein. The sample lists 200,000 to 300,000 distinct CDR3 sequences; over 10% were seen once. The length of the CDR3 is 14 residues. Germline V lookup: CDR1 KGHDR, CDR2 SFDVKD. V was pared by 6 bases and J by 7 bases, with 18 bases between. The data are from a study of T cells after yellow fever vaccination. Study findings and constraints: Researchers report a weaker secondary response that nonetheless peaked faster, day 5 versus 15. Only a small proportion of the clonotypes turned up in both the CD4 and the CD8 compartments, likely arising from convergent recombination.

The J gene is TRBJ2-7, the V gene TRBV24-1; D is undetermined. This receptor was obtained from a man under 40 who received the YFV17D yellow fever vaccine. Sequencing was performed on CD4+ T cells sorted from PBMCs, taken 45 days after the yellow fever booster vaccination. As DNA, the CDR3 is TGTGCCACCAGTTCAGGCAATAACGTAGGGGAGCAGTACTTC. Translating gives CATSSGNNVGEQYF.